Listed below are T cell receptor beta chains from one sample, sequenced in a study of blood T cell repertoires in COVID-19. Using immunoSEQ multiplex PCR, the repertoire was profiled, and TCRdb retains in-frame clones only, with some absent. The sample contains tens of thousands of clones, about 80% of which appear only once. The source material was peripheral blood. The receptor source for this set is a man at least 80 years old with COVID-19, enrolled during active disease. Both conserved end residues are part of each CDR3. Fields, in order: V gene, clone size, D gene, J gene, CDR3 DNA, CDR3 protein. The D gene is left open where the match is weak. The listing skips clone size in some rows; elsewhere it reads once, few, many or a size class.

V: TRBV11-3
size: once
D: TRBD2
J: TRBJ2-1
DNA: TGTGCCAGCAGCCCCACGGGGGGGGCGGGGAACAATGAGCAGTTCTTC
CDR3: CASSPTGGAGNNEQFF

V: TRBV6-1
size: NA
D: TRBD1
J: TRBJ2-7
DNA: TGTGCCAGCAGACCCACGGGACAGTCCTACGAGCAGTACTTC
CDR3: CASRPTGQSYEQYF

V: TRBV9
size: NA
D: NA
J: TRBJ1-1
DNA: TGTGCCAGCAGCCCCCAAGGGGCATTTGCTGAAGCTTTCTTT
CDR3: CASSPQGAFAEAFF

V: TRBV4-3
size: NA
D: NA
J: TRBJ1-2
DNA: TGCGCCAGCAGCCAAGGCCAGGGCTATGGCTACACCTTC
CDR3: CASSQGQGYGYTF

V: TRBV7-6
size: NA
D: TRBD1
J: TRBJ1-1
DNA: TGTGCCAGCAGCTTATCTACGGGGACGCAGGGGGCAGCTTTCTTT
CDR3: CASSLSTGTQGAAFF

V: TRBV6-5
size: NA
D: TRBD1
J: TRBJ1-1
DNA: TGTGCCAGCAGTTCAAAAAGGACAGGGGAAGCTTTCTTT
CDR3: CASSSKRTGEAFF

V: TRBV2
size: NA
D: NA
J: TRBJ1-2
DNA: TGTGCCAGCATTCCGGGACTCCTCGAGGACTATGGCTACACCTTC
CDR3: CASIPGLLEDYGYTF

V: TRBV24-1
size: NA
D: NA
J: TRBJ1-2
DNA: TGTGCCACCAGTCGGGCTAACTATGGCTACACCTTC
CDR3: CATSRANYGYTF

V: TRBV24-1
size: NA
D: TRBD1
J: TRBJ2-5
DNA: TGTGCCACCGAGGGACAGGGGGCCGGGGAGACCCAGTACTTC
CDR3: CATEGQGAGETQYF

V: TRBV2
size: once
D: NA
J: TRBJ1-2
DNA: TGTGCCAGCACCTCCGACGGGGACTATGGCTACACCTTC
CDR3: CASTSDGDYGYTF